A selection of T cell receptor beta chains follows, all from one sample in a study of CD8 T cells in Susac syndrome. TCRdb itself ran the immunoSEQ multiplex PCR reads through MiXCR, one entry per CDR3 protein. The sample lists roughly 200,000 distinct CDR3 sequences, roughly 94% seen once, with under 0.12% in the top ten. Sequences were obtained from CD4+ T cells from PBMCs. The receptors were gathered from a human donor in good health. Each CDR3 is given with its conserved first and last residue. D genes are given only for firm matches. Part of the rows lack a size; the others show once, few, many or a class for expanded clones.

j_call v_call clone_size d_call cdr3_nt cdr3_aa
TRBJ2-3 TRBV7-2 once TRBD2 TGTGCCAGCAGCTTTGGCGCTAGCGGGGAGGCAGATACGCAGTATTTT CASSFGASGEADTQYF
TRBJ1-4 TRBV3-1 . . TGTGCCAGCAGCCGATATTACGGACAGCGTAATAATGAAAAACTGTTTTTT CASSRYYGQRNNEKLFF
TRBJ2-1 TRBV7-2 . . TGTGCGGACCGCGGGGTAGGGGGCGATGAGCAGTTCTTC CADRGVGGDEQFF
TRBJ2-3 TRBV10-3 . . TGTGCCATCAGTGAAGCCGGAGTCACAGATACGCAGTATTTT CAISEAGVTDTQYF
TRBJ1-5 TRBV12-3/TRBV12-4 . . TGTGCCAGCAGTTTCTCGGATAGCAATCAGCCCCAGCATTTT CASSFSDSNQPQHF
TRBJ2-4 TRBV7-2 once . TGTGCCAGCAGCCTCACGGCAGGGGTTGCAAACATTCAGTACTTC CASSLTAGVANIQYF
TRBJ2-7 TRBV7-9 once TRBD1 TGTGCCAGCAGCCTGCAGGGGGTTTTTGACGAGCAGTACTTC CASSLQGVFDEQYF
TRBJ1-1 TRBV28 . . TGTGCCAGCAGTCCTACGACAGGCGGGGGCACTGAAGCTTTCTTT CASSPTTGGGTEAFF
TRBJ2-2 TRBV6-2/TRBV6-3 . TRBD1 TGTGCCAGCAGTTGGGACAGGGGAGACACCGGGGAGCTGTTTTTT CASSWDRGDTGELFF
TRBJ1-2 TRBV6-5 . . TGTGCCGTCCGGGAGTTTTATGGCTACACCTTC CAVREFYGYTF
TRBJ2-1 TRBV11-2 . . TGTGCCAGCAGCTTATACGGGGGAAACTACAATGAGCAGTTCTTC CASSLYGGNYNEQFF
TRBJ2-1 TRBV20-1 once TRBD2 TGCAGTGCTACTAGCGGGAGGGACGATGAGCAGTTCTTC CSATSGRDDEQFF
TRBJ2-1 TRBV29-1 . TRBD1 TGCAGCGTTGAAAGGGACAGGGTGAACAATGAGCAGTTCTTC CSVERDRVNNEQFF
TRBJ1-5 TRBV20-1 . . TGCAGTGCTATGTCTCCATCCCAGCCCCAGCATTTT CSAMSPSQPQHF